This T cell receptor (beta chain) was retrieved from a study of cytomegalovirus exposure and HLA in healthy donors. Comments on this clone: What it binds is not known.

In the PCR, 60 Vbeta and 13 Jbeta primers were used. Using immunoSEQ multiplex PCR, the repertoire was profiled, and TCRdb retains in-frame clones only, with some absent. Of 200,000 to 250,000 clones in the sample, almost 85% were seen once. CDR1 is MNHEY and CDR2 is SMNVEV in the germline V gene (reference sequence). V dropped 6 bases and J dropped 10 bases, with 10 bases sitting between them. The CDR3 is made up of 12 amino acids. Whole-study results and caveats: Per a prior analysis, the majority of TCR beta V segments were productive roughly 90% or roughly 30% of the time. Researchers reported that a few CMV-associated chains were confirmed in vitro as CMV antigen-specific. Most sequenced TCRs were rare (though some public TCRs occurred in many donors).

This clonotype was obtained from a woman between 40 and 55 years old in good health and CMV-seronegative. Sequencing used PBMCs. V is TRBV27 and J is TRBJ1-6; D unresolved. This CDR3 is CASRDSQSPLHF. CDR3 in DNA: TGTGCCAGCAGAGACTCTCAATCACCCCTCCACTTT.